This T cell receptor beta chain comes out of a study of T cell responses to AZD1222 COVID-19 vaccine. Notes on the study in general: White British ancestry dominated among donors, who included more females, and clonal diversity was possibly underestimated. The study identified only a handful of AZD1222 recipients as seropositive at baseline. Reportedly, nearly half of unique spike TCRs recognized epitopes outside B.1.351/B.1.1.7 mutations.

The J segment lost 5 bases and the V segment lost 6 bases, leaving 14 bases of the junction unmatched. Germline CDR1 and CDR2: MDHEN and SYDVKM. This CDR3 has 16 residues. Assay used: immunoSEQ multiplex PCR; TCRdb lists only in-frame clones, some missing. The profile shows 250,000 to 300,000 clones, about 94% of them singletons. Details on this clone: Its antigen is as yet unknown.

The sequenced sample was peripheral blood, obtained 28 days after the second AZD1222 dose. The TCR comes from an adult who received the AZD1222 COVID-19 vaccine. The V call is TRBV28, the J call TRBJ2-7, with 9 nucleotides matching TRBD1. For the CDR3, the DNA is TGTGCCAGCAGCCTCCCGGGGGGACAGGGTGTGAACGAGCAGTACTTC. This encodes CASSLPGGQGVNEQYF.